This TCR beta chain was sequenced during a study of vaccination and CD4 T cells after COVID-19. About the study: A median of around 73 days (range 14 to 241) separated dose two from the taking of post-vaccine samples. Study-wide findings and caveats: Counts of SARS-CoV-2-reactive clonotypes had a median that went from roughly 21 to 40, a nonsignificant change.

Treatment here: approximately 9-day PBMC culture with coronavirus spike peptide pools or control peptides (ViraFEST assay). Once peptide pools had expanded antigen-specific T cells, ViraFEST sequenced TCRs. With the Oncomine TCR Beta short-read assay, DNA from cultured CD4+ T cells was sequenced. TCRdb re-called the PCR reads through MiXCR, storing one row per CDR3 protein. The table lists around 8,000 distinct CDR3 sequences, about 50% of them singletons, with 15% to 25% in the top ten. Germline values: CDR1 SGHAT, CDR2 FQDESV (reference sequence). The CDR3 is 15 residues long. The germline V and J ends were trimmed by 2 bases and 3 bases, with 11 bases remaining between them. Details on this clonotype: No antigen is known for it.

Source material: CD4+ T cells from blood, cultured in vitro. This sequence originates from a human donor who had recovered from COVID-19. This chain joins TRBV11-1 and TRBJ1-3; D may be TRBD1 (5 bases). CDR3 residues: CASSLLAGRGNTIYF. The CDR3 DNA follows: TGTGCCAGCAGCTTATTGGCGGGACGTGGAAACACCATATATTTT. The full variable domain, in which reference TRBV11-1 and TRBJ1-3 provide the parts outside the CDR3, is EAEVAQSPRYKITEKSQAVAFWCDPISGHATLYWYRQILGQGPELLVQFQDESVVDDSQLPKDRFSAERLKGVDSTLKIQPAELGDSAMYLCASSLLAGRGNTIYFGEGSWLTVV.